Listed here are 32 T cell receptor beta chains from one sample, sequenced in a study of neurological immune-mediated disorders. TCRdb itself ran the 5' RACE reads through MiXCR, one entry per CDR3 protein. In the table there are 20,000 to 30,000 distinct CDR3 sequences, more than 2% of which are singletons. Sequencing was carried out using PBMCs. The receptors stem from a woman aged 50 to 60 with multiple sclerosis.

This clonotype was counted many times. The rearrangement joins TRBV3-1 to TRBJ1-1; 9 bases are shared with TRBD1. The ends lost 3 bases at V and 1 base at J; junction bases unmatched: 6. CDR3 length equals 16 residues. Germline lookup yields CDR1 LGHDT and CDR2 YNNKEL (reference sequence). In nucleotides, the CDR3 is TGTGCCAGCAGCCACTCGGACAGGGGATGGAACACTGAAGCTTTCTTT. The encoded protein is CASSHSDRGWNTEAFF.

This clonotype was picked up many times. The CDR3 region has the DNA TGTGCCAGCAGCTCCCAGGGACAGCCCCCTCTTGGAGGCTACACCTTC. Its translation: CASSSQGQPPLGGYTF. The V call is TRBV7-9, the J call TRBJ1-2; 7 bases agree with TRBD1. The junction had 16 bases not matched to a gene; V was cut back by 4 bases and J by 8 bases. The CDR3 covers 16 residues. Germline lookup yields CDR1 SEHNR and CDR2 FQNEAQ (reference sequence).

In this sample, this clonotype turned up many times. CDR3 in DNA: TGTGCCAGCAGCGTAGATAGGTTAGATACGCAGTATTTT. Amino acid sequence: CASSVDRLDTQYF. The V gene is TRBV9, the J gene TRBJ2-3, with D unclear. Between the trimmed V and J ends, which lost 0 bases and 5 bases, there was a span of 7 bases. CDR3 length: 13 residues. Germline assignment: CDR1 SGDLS and CDR2 YYNGEE.

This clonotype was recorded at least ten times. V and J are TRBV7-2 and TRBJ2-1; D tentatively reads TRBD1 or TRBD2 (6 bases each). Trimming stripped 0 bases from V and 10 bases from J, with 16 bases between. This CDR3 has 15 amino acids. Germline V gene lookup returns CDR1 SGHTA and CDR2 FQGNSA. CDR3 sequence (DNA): TGTGCCAGCAGCTTAGCCCTGGGGGGCAGCGGGGAGCAGTTCTTC. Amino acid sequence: CASSLALGGSGEQFF.

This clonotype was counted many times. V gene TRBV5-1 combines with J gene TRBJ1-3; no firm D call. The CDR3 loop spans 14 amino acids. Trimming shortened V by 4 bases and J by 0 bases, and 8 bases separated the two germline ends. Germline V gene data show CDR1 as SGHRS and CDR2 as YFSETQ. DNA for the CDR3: TGCGCCAGCAGCCCCACTCTCTCTGGAAACACCATATATTTT. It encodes CASSPTLSGNTIYF. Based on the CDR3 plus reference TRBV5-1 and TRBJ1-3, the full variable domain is KAGVTQTPRYLIKTRGQQVTLSCSPISGHRSVSWYQQTPGQGLQFLFEYFSETQRNKGNFPGRFSGRQFSNSRSEMNVSTLELGDSALYLCASSPTLSGNTIYFGEGSWLTVV.

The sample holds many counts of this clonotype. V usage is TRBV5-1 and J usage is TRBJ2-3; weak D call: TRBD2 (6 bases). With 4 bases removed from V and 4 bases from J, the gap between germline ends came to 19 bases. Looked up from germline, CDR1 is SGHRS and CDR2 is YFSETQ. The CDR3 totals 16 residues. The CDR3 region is CASSLIAESYPDTQYF. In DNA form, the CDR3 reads TGCGCCAGCAGCCTCATAGCGGAGTCCTATCCAGATACGCAGTATTTT. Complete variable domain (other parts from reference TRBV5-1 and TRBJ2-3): KAGVTQTPRYLIKTRGQQVTLSCSPISGHRSVSWYQQTPGQGLQFLFEYFSETQRNKGNFPGRFSGRQFSNSRSEMNVSTLELGDSALYLCASSLIAESYPDTQYFGPGTRLTVL.

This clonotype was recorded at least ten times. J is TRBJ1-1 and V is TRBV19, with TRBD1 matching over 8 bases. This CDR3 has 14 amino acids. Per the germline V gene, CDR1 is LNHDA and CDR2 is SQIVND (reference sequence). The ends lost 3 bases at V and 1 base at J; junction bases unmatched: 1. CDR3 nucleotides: TGTGCCAGTAGTATTGGGACAGGGAACACTGAAGCTTTCTTT. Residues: CASSIGTGNTEAFF.

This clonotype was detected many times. The CDR3 reads CASSDARGNEQFF. CDR3 nucleotides: TGTGCCAGCAGTGATGCAAGAGGCAATGAGCAGTTCTTC. The chain recombines TRBV2 with TRBJ2-1; D not resolved. The CDR3 totals 13 residues. Germline V gene sequence: CDR1 SNHLY, CDR2 FYNNEI. Trimming shortened V by 3 bases and J by 6 bases, and 9 bases separated the two germline ends.

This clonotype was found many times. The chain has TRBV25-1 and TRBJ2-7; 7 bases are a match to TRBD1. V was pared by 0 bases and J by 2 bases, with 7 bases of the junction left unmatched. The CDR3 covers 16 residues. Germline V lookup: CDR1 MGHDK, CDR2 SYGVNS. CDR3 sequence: CASSEYPRGITYEQYF. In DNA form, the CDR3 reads TGTGCCAGCAGTGAATACCCCAGGGGGATAACCTACGAGCAGTACTTC.

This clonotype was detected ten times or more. The CDR3 DNA follows: TGCGCCAGCAGCAAGGGACTAGCGGGGGATTTGGATACGCAGTATTTT. Translating it yields CASSKGLAGDLDTQYF. The genes are TRBV5-1 and TRBJ2-3; TRBD2 agrees at 14 bases. V was clipped by 4 bases and J by 6 bases; unmatched bases: 7. Germline V gives CDR1 SGHRS, CDR2 YFSETQ. The CDR3 consists of 16 residues.

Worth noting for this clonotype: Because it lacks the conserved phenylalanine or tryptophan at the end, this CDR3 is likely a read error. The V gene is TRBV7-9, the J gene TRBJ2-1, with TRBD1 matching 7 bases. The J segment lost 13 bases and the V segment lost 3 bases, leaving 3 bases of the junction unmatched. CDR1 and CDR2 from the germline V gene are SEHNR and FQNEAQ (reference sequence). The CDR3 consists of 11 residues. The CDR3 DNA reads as TGTGCCAGCAGCTTTGACAGGGACCAGTTCAAC. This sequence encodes CASSFDRDQFN.

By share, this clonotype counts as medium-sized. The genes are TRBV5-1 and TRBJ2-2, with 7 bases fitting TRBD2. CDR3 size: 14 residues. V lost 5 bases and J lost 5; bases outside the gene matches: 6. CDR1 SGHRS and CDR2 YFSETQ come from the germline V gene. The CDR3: CASRSLAETGELFF. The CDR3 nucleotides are TGCGCCAGCAGGAGTCTAGCGGAAACCGGGGAGCTGTTTTTT.

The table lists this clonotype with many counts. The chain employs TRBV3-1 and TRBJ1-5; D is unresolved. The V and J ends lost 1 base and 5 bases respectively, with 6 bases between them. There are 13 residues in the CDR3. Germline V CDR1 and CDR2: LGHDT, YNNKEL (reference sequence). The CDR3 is CASSQGWDQPQHF. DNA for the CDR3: TGTGCCAGCAGCCAAGGGTGGGATCAGCCCCAGCATTTT.

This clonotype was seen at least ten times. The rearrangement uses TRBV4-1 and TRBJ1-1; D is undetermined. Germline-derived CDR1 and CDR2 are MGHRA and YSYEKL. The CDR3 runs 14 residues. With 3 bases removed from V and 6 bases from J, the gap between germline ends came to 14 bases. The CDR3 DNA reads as TGCGCCAGCAGCCAGTCATACAGCAACCCTGAAGCTTTCTTT. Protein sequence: CASSQSYSNPEAFF.

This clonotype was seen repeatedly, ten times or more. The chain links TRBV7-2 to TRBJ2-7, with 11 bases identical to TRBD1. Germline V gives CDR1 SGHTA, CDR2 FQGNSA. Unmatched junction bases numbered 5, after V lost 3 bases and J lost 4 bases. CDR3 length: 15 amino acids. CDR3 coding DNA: TGTGCCAGCAGCTTGGGACAGGGGGAGGTATACGAGCAGTACTTC. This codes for CASSLGQGEVYEQYF. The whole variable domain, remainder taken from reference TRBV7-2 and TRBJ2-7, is GAGVSQSPSNKVTEKGKDVELRCDPISGHTALYWYRQSLGQGLEFLIYFQGNSAPDKSGLPSDRFSAERTGGSVSTLTIQRTQQEDSAVYLCASSLGQGEVYEQYFGPGTRLTVT.

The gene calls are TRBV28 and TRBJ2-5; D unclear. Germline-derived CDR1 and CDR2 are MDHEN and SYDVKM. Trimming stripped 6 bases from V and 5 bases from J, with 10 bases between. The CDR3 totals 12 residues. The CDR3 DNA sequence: TGTGCCAGCAGCCCAACGTCTGAGACCCAGTACTTC. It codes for CASSPTSETQYF.

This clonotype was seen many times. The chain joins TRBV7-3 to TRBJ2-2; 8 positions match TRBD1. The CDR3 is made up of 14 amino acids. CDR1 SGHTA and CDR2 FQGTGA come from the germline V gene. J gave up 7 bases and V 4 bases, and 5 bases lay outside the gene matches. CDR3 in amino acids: CASSYKQGVGELFF. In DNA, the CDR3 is TGTGCCAGCAGCTACAAACAGGGGGTCGGGGAGCTGTTTTTT.

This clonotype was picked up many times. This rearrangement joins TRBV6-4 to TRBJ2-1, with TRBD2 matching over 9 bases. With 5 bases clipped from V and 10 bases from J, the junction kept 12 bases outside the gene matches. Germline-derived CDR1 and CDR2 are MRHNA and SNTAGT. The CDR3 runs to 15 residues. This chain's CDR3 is CASSSGTSKPGEQFF. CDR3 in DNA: TGTGCCAGCAGTTCCGGGACTAGCAAACCGGGGGAGCAGTTCTTC.

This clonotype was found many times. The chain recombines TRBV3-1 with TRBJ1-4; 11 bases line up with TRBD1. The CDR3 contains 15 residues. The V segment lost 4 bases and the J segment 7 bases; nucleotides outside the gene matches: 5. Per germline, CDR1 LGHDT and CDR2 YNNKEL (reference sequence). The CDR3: CASSPRTGGVEKLFF. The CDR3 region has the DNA TGTGCCAGCAGCCCTAGGACAGGGGGCGTTGAAAAACTGTTTTTT. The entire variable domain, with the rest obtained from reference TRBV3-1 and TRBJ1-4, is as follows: DTAVSQTPKYLVTQMGNDKSIKCEQNLGHDTMYWYKQDSKKFLKIMFSYNNKELIINETVPNRFSPKSPDKAHLNLHINSLELGDSAVYFCASSPRTGGVEKLFFGSGTQLSVL.

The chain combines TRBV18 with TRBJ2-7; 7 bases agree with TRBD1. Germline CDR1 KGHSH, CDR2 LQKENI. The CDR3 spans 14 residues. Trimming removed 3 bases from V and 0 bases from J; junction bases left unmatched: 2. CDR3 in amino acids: CASSPRQGSYEQYF. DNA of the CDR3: TGTGCCAGCTCACCCCGACAGGGCTCCTACGAGCAGTACTTC.

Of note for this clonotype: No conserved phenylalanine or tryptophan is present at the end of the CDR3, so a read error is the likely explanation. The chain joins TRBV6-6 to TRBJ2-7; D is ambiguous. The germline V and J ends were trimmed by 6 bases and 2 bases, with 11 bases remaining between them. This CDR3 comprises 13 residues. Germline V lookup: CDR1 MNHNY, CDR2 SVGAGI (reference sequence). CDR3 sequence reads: CASRASGPYEQYN. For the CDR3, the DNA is TGTGCCAGCAGGGCGTCCGGACCCTACGAGCAGTACAAC.

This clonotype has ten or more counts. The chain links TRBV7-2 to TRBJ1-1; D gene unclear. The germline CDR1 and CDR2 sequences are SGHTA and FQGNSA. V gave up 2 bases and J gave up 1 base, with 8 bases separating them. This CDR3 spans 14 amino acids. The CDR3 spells CASSLTAGNTEAFF. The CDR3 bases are TGTGCCAGCAGCTTAACCGCGGGGAACACTGAAGCTTTCTTT.

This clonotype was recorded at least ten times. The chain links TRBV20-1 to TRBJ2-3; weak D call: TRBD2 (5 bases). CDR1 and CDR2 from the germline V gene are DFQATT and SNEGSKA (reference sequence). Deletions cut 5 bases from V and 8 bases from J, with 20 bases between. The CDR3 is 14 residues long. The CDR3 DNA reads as TGCAGTGCTCGTATAGATTCCGGTCGGGGTACGCAGTATTTT. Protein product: CSARIDSGRGTQYF.

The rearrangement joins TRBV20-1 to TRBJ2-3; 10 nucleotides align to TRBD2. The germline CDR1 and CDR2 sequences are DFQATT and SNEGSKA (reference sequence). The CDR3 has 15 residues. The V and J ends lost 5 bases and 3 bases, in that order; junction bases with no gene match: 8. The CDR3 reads CSASRGSGGTDTQYF. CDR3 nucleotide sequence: TGCAGTGCTTCTAGGGGTAGCGGGGGGACAGATACGCAGTATTTT.

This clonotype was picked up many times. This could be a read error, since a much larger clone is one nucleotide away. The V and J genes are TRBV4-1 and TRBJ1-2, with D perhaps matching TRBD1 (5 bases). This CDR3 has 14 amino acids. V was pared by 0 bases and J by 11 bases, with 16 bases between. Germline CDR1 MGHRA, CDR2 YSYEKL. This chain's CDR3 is CASSQDSLTGGYTF. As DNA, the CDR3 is TGCGCCAGCAGCCAAGATAGTCTAACCGGGGGATACACCTTC.

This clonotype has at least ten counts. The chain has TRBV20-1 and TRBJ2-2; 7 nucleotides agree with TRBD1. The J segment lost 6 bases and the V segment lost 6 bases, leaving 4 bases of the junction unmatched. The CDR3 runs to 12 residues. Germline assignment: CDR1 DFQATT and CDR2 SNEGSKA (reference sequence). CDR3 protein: CSALDRAGELFF. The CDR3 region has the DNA TGCAGTGCCCTCGACAGGGCCGGGGAGCTGTTTTTT.

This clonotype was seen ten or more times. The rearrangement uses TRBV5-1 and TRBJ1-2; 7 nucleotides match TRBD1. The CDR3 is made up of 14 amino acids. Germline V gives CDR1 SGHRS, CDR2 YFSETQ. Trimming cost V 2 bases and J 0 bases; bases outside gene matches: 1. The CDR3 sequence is CASSLQGTNYGYTF. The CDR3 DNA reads TGCGCCAGCAGCTTACAGGGGACTAACTATGGCTACACCTTC.

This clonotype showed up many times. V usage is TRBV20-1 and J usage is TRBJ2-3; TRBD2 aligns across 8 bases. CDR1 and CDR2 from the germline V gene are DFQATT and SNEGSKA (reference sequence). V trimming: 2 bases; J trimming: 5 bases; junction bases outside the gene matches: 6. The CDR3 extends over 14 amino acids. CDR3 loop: CSARRWLAGDTQYF. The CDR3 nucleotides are TGCAGTGCTAGAAGGTGGCTAGCGGGAGATACGCAGTATTTT.

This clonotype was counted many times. The CDR3 bases are TGTGCCACCAGCAGAGAGGGACAGGGAAACAATGAGCAGTTCTTC. Its protein product is CATSREGQGNNEQFF. The chain links TRBV15 to TRBJ2-1; 9 nucleotides align to TRBD1. The length of the CDR3 is 15 residues. CDR1 is LNHNV, CDR2 YYDKDF, per germline (reference sequence). V lost 0 bases and J lost 5; bases outside the gene matches: 2.

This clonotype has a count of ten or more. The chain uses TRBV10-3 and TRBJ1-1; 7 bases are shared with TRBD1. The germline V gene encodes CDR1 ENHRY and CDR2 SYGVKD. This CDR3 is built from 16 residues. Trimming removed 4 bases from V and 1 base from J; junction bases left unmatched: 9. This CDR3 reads CAISGSGGLENTEAFF. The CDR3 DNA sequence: TGTGCCATCAGTGGGTCAGGGGGATTGGAGAACACTGAAGCTTTCTTT.

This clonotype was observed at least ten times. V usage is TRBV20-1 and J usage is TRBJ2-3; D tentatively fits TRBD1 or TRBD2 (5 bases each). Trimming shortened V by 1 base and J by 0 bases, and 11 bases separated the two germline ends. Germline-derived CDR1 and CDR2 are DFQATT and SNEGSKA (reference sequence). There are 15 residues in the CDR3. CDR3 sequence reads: CSARGGPLSTDTQYF. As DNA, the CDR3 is TGCAGTGCTAGAGGGGGACCCTTAAGCACAGATACGCAGTATTTT.

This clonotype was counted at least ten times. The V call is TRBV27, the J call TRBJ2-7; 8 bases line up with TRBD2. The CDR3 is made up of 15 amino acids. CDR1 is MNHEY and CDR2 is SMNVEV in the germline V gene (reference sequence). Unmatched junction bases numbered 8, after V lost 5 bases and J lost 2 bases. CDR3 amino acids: CASSPREGSPYEQYF. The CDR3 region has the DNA TGTGCCAGCAGTCCCCGGGAGGGCAGTCCCTACGAGCAGTACTTC.